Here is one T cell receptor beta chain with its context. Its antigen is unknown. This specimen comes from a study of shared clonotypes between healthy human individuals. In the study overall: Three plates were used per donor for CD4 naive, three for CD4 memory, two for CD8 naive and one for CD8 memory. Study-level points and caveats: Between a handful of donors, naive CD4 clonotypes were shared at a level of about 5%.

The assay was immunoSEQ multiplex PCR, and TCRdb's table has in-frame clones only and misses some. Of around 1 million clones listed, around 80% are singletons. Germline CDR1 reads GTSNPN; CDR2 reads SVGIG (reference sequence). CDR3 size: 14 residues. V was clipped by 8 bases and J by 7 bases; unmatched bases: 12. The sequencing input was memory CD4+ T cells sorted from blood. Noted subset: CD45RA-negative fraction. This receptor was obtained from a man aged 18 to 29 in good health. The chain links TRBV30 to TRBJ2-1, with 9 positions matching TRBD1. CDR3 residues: CALSSGTGRNEQFF. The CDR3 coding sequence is TGTGCCCTCTCCTCCGGGACAGGGCGGAATGAGCAGTTCTTC.